These T cell receptor beta chains were read from a single sample in a study of cytomegalovirus exposure and HLA in healthy donors. Using immunoSEQ multiplex PCR, the repertoire was profiled, and TCRdb retains in-frame clones only, with some absent. The table includes under 200,000 clones, 80% to 85% detected once. Input material: PBMCs. The receptor source for this set is a man aged 40-50 years in good health and CMV-seropositive. CDR3s leave out the opening cysteine and the closing phenylalanine or tryptophan.

j_call	v_call	cdr3_aa
TRBJ2-1	TRBV11-2	ASSSVASGGLNNGQF
TRBJ2-3	TRBV7-8	ASSLSGGAFDTQY
TRBJ1-1	TRBV29-1	SVEGLRMNTEAF
TRBJ1-5	TRBV4-3	ASSQYKGGNQPQH
TRBJ1-5	TRBV28	ASSLRLRPQH
.	TRBV30	ASWDRGSEQY
TRBJ1-5	TRBV5-1	ASSLAVRDGNQPQH
TRBJ2-4	TRBV28	ASSTNQGTVNIQY
TRBJ2-7	TRBV7-7	ASSLSEVSYEQY
TRBJ2-2	TRBV19	ASSILPGGSTTGELF
TRBJ2-7	TRBV4-1	ASSQDVSSYEQY
TRBJ2-6	TRBV7-8	ASSTTGFDGANVLT
TRBJ2-2	TRBV30	AWRSAGTNTGELF
TRBJ2-3	TRBV7-7	ASSPRESSTDTQY
TRBJ1-2	TRBV27	ASSLDGQGPLYGYT
TRBJ1-1	TRBV7-8	ASSLEGRTEAF
TRBJ1-6	TRBV5-6	ASGDTGIAPLH
TRBJ2-3	TRBV7-2	ASSFSGGHYTDTQY
TRBJ2-7	TRBV7-2	ASSFEDSYEQY
TRBJ2-5	TRBV10-1	ASSARGSGGFGETQY
TRBJ1-5	TRBV10-2	ASQREGDQPQH
TRBJ2-5	TRBV14	ASSLIAGGQETQY
TRBJ1-2	TRBV5-1	ASSLAGKVYT
TRBJ2-7	TRBV28	ASSSGNYEQY
TRBJ2-2	TRBV7-2	ASSSRTSGELF
TRBJ2-3	TRBV6-4	ASSPNRGGTDTQY
TRBJ2-5	TRBV2	ASSAQQGETQY
TRBJ1-2	TRBV25-1	ASRTVYGYT
TRBJ2-7	TRBV7-2	ASSLRGGAPEQY
TRBJ2-5	TRBV15	ATSSQETQY
TRBJ2-1	TRBV10-3	AIKGQGSGEQF
TRBJ1-3	TRBV9	ASSLGQGHLSGNTIY
TRBJ2-7	TRBV7-8	ASSPQGIEQY
TRBJ2-7	TRBV6-5	ASSYSVRVEQY
TRBJ1-1	TRBV2	ASSARQVWNTEAF
TRBJ1-6	TRBV11-2	ASRGYTYNSPLH
TRBJ1-2	TRBV28	ASSFLTRDRPYGYT
TRBJ2-7	TRBV4-2	ASSRDTSGGSEQY
TRBJ2-1	TRBV10-1	ASSEGHNGGNEQF
TRBJ1-1	TRBV7-3	ASSHRAGGTEAF
.	TRBV5-1	ASSLRGGDEQY
TRBJ1-5	TRBV19	ASSDRRPGSEPQH
TRBJ1-2	TRBV28	ASSPTSPANYGYT
TRBJ2-1	TRBV7-2	ASSPRGLAGGSYNEQF
TRBJ2-7	TRBV5-1	ASSLAGQGAHEQY
TRBJ2-7	TRBV11-2	ASRQRNRVYEQY
TRBJ1-2	TRBV27	ASNVAGTGSRDGYT
TRBJ2-5	TRBV5-4	ASSLQGAETQY
TRBJ1-6	TRBV30	AWKSRGNSPLH
TRBJ2-7	TRBV6-6	TSSYSGGTSSYEQY
TRBJ1-3	TRBV6-1	ASSATTGSGNTIY
TRBJ2-3	TRBV7-2	ASSRLVGGQY
TRBJ2-1	TRBV2	ASRASGGGGYNEQF
TRBJ1-6	TRBV2	ASTSGQAKNSPLH
TRBJ2-7	TRBV5-1	ASSLLGGEQY